Shown below are 14 T cell receptor beta chains from a single sample sequenced in a study of CXCR3-negative and CXCR3-positive naive CD8 T cells. The study's findings and limits: Naive cells with CXCR3 showed TRB CDR3s that were more hydrophobic than those in CXCR3-negative naive cells.

These TCRs' antigens remain unknown. UMI-labeled 5' RACE TRB cDNA libraries were prepared from the cells. With the 5' RACE reads reprocessed, TCRdb shows one record per CDR3 protein and no DNA. Its table lists about 89,000 distinct CDR3 sequences. Sequenced: naive CXCR3+ CD8+ T cells from blood. Subset noted: CD45RO-CCR7+CD27+CD95- naive CD8+ T cells expressing CXCR3 (TNR3+). All receptors derive from a human donor in good health. Some clones in this sample may be carry-over from other donors' samples.

This chain joins TRBV7-3 and TRBJ2-5; absent DNA, TCRdb's TRBD2 call cannot be checked. The CDR3 has 18 amino acids. CDR1 is SGHTA and CDR2 is FQGTGA in the germline V gene. CDR3 loop: CASSPSPGIAGDRETQYF.

The chain combines TRBV5-5 with TRBJ2-6; lacking DNA, the TRBD1 call made by TCRdb goes unchecked. Germline V gene lookup returns CDR1 SGHKS and CDR2 YYEKEE (reference sequence). CDR3 size: 18 residues. Here the CDR3 reads CASSSRDRGDAGANVLTF.

The chain carries TRBV6-6 and TRBJ1-4; TCRdb designates TRBD1, a call that cannot be tested without DNA. Germline V CDR1 and CDR2: MNHNY, SVGAGI (reference sequence). The length of the CDR3 is 14 residues. CDR3 loop: CASSYSLGGEKLFF.

V gene TRBV7-2 combines with J gene TRBJ2-2. CDR1 and CDR2 (germline): SGHTA, FQGNSA. CDR3 length equals 17 residues. CDR3 sequence reads: CASSLVRYTSNTGELFF.

The gene calls are TRBV20-1 and TRBJ1-3; absent DNA, TCRdb's TRBD1 call cannot be checked. The CDR3 length is 16 residues. Germline V gene lookup returns CDR1 DFQATT and CDR2 SNEGSKA (reference sequence). CDR3 loop: CSAIPGTGGSGNTIYF.

The chain has TRBV28 and TRBJ2-5; absent DNA, TCRdb's TRBD1 call cannot be checked. The CDR3 contains 16 residues. The germline gives CDR1 MDHEN, CDR2 SYDVKM. The CDR3 loop reads CASSPGIRDSQETQYF.

This chain connects TRBV29-1 to TRBJ2-3; TCRdb selects TRBD2, and the lack of DNA leaves this call unchecked. This CDR3 has 15 residues. CDR1 and CDR2 (germline): SQVTM, ANQGSEA. CDR3 loop: CSVDDSPRGTDTQYF.

The chain combines TRBV6-5 with TRBJ1-5. Germline CDR1 MNHEY, CDR2 SVGAGI. The CDR3 covers 14 residues. CDR3 protein: CASSPNGLNQPQHF.

V gene TRBV6-2 or TRBV6-3 combines with J gene TRBJ1-1; TCRdb's D gene call, TRBD1, goes unchecked for lack of DNA. The length of the CDR3 is 16 residues. CDR1 and CDR2 (germline): MNHEY, SVGEGT. The CDR3 region is CASSYSRQGLNTEAFF.

The chain is built from TRBV2 and TRBJ2-7; the TRBD1 assignment by TCRdb is unverifiable without DNA. The CDR3 sequence is 14 residues long. Germline CDR1 is SNHLY and CDR2 is FYNNEI. This CDR3 is CASSEAFRDTEQYF.

V is TRBV15 and J is TRBJ1-1; as DNA is missing, the TRBD1 call by TCRdb cannot be tested. CDR3 size: 14 residues. Germline V CDR1 and CDR2: LNHNV, YYDKDF (reference sequence). The CDR3 here is CATSRDRGDSRAFF.

The chain links TRBV28 to TRBJ1-1. CDR1 MDHEN and CDR2 SYDVKM come from the germline V gene. The CDR3 length is 13 residues. The CDR3 loop is CASRTRLNTEAFF. The variable domain in full, with the rest retrieved from reference TRBV28 and TRBJ1-1, is DVKVTQSSRYLVKRTGEKVFLECVQDMDHENMFWYRQDPGLGLRLIYFSYDVKMKEKGDIPEGYSVSREKKERFSLILESASTNQTSMYLCASRTRLNTEAFFGQGTRLTVV.

The rearrangement joins TRBV29-1 to TRBJ2-1; TCRdb proposes TRBD1, but this gene call is untestable without DNA. In germline, CDR1 is SQVTM, CDR2 ANQGSEA. The CDR3 totals 11 residues. Here the CDR3 reads CSVARDNEQFF.

This sequence joins TRBV7-9 and TRBJ1-1. CDR3 length: 11 amino acids. Germline V gene lookup returns CDR1 SEHNR and CDR2 FQNEAQ (reference sequence). This CDR3 reads CASSFRPEAFF.